The 12 T cell receptor beta chains given below trace back to one sample, sequenced in a study of CD8 T cells in ankylosing spondylitis. TCRdb reanalysed the 5' RACE reads using MiXCR and keeps one entry per CDR3 protein. The sample contains approximately 440,000 distinct CDR3 sequences, about 15% of which appear only once. These receptors' antigens are unknown. General study points: A TCR beta motif made of about eight highly homologous variants seemed typical of ankylosing spondylitis blood.

The material sequenced was blood, either unsorted or a sorted T cell fraction (not recorded which). The receptors were gathered from a male donor with ankylosing spondylitis.

This clonotype was found a few times. The chain uses TRBV12-3 or TRBV12-4 and TRBJ1-5; D may be TRBD1 (6 bases). V lost 5 bases, J lost 2 bases, and 10 bases lay in between. CDR3 size: 14 residues. This chain's CDR3 is CASSTGSGNQPQHF. The CDR3 nucleotides are TGTGCCAGCAGTACAGGGTCGGGCAATCAGCCCCAGCATTTT.

This clonotype was found a few times. V usage is TRBV7-8 and J usage is TRBJ2-1; TRBD1 matches 9 bases. The CDR3 extends over 13 amino acids. The junction had 9 bases not matched to a gene; V was cut back by 9 bases and J by 9 bases. Germline CDR1 is SGHVS and CDR2 is FQNEAQ. CDR3 region: CASKRTGESEQFF. As DNA, the CDR3 is TGTGCCAGTAAAAGGACAGGGGAAAGTGAGCAGTTCTTC.

This clonotype was observed a handful of times. The rearrangement uses TRBV5-1 and TRBJ2-1; unclear D gene. V was shortened by 1 base and J by 6 bases, with 11 bases between the two germline ends. The CDR3 sequence is 14 residues long. Germline V gene data show CDR1 as SGHRS and CDR2 as YFSETQ. CDR3 in amino acids: CASSLSWTTNEQFF. The CDR3 DNA follows: TGCGCCAGCAGCTTGTCGTGGACGACCAATGAGCAGTTCTTC.

This clonotype was seen a few times. The chain links TRBV5-6 to TRBJ2-7, with TRBD2 matching over 10 bases. Germline trimming cut 3 bases from V and 3 bases from J; bases unmatched to any gene: 3. CDR3 length equals 14 residues. Germline V CDR1 and CDR2: SGHDT, YYEEEE. CDR3 sequence: CASSWLAGDYEQYF. The DNA of the CDR3 is TGTGCCAGCAGCTGGCTAGCGGGAGACTACGAGCAGTACTTC.

This clonotype was picked up a small number of times. The chain uses TRBV5-1 and TRBJ2-5; no reliable D call. V lost 4 bases and J 0 bases, leaving 7 bases between the germline ends. The germline gives CDR1 SGHRS, CDR2 YFSETQ. The CDR3 totals 13 residues. For the CDR3, the DNA is TGCGCCAGCAGCCAGATGGACCAAGAGACCCAGTACTTC. As protein: CASSQMDQETQYF. The whole variable domain, filled in from reference TRBV5-1 and TRBJ2-5, reads KAGVTQTPRYLIKTRGQQVTLSCSPISGHRSVSWYQQTPGQGLQFLFEYFSETQRNKGNFPGRFSGRQFSNSRSEMNVSTLELGDSALYLCASSQMDQETQYFGPGTRLLVL.

V usage is TRBV6-1 and J usage is TRBJ2-3, with unresolved D. The CDR3 is 13 amino acids. V lost 7 bases and J lost 6, with 14 bases in between. CDR1 and CDR2 (germline): MNHNS, SASEGT. The CDR3 DNA sequence: TGTGCCAGCACCCTTATGCCGGCGGATACGCAGTATTTT. This encodes CASTLMPADTQYF.

This chain links TRBV7-9 with TRBJ2-2, with D unresolved. CDR3 length: 12 residues. V was clipped by 4 bases and J by 8 bases, with 8 bases between them. From germline, CDR1 is SEHNR and CDR2 FQNEAQ (reference sequence). In nucleotides, the CDR3 is TGTGCCAGCAGCTCAGAGCGAGGGGAGCTGTTTTTT. It encodes CASSSERGELFF.

This clonotype was seen at least ten times. V and J are TRBV20-1 and TRBJ1-1; the D gene is possibly TRBD1 (6 bases). The CDR3 runs 13 residues. From germline, CDR1 is DFQATT and CDR2 SNEGSKA (reference sequence). V lost 5 bases and J 0 bases, leaving 10 bases between the germline ends. This CDR3 is CSAPTGMNTEAFF. The CDR3 nucleotides are TGCAGTGCTCCGACAGGTATGAACACTGAAGCTTTCTTT.

The chain is built from TRBV6-2 or TRBV6-3 and TRBJ2-2; the D call may be TRBD1 or TRBD2 (5 bases each). The CDR3 spans 15 residues. V was clipped by 6 bases and J by 4 bases, with 15 bases between them. Germline V CDR1 and CDR2: MNHEY, SVGEGT. The CDR3 reads CASRKVGTGTGELFF. Written as DNA, the CDR3 is TGTGCCAGCAGGAAGGTGGGGACGGGCACCGGGGAGCTGTTTTTT.

There are a few counts of this clonotype. This chain connects TRBV7-8 to TRBJ1-1; 9 bases match TRBD1. Germline V CDR1 and CDR2: SGHVS, FQNEAQ. CDR3 length: 15 amino acids. V shed 5 bases, J shed 4 bases, and the junction held 8 bases outside the gene matches. The CDR3 loop reads CASSPGQGSVTEAFF. The CDR3 DNA reads as TGTGCCAGCAGCCCGGGACAGGGTTCGGTCACTGAAGCTTTCTTT.

This clonotype was counted many times. V gene TRBV5-6 combines with J gene TRBJ1-2, with D possibly TRBD1 on 5 matching bases. This CDR3 has 13 residues. CDR1 and CDR2 from the germline V gene are SGHDT and YYEEEE. V was pared by 3 bases and J by 3 bases, with 9 bases between. CDR3 protein: CASSSDTDYGYTF. CDR3 DNA sequence: TGTGCCAGCAGCTCGGACACGGACTATGGCTACACCTTC.

This clonotype was observed a single time. V usage is TRBV28 and J usage is TRBJ2-3; D may be TRBD1 (8 bases). Germline V gene lookup returns CDR1 MDHEN and CDR2 SYDVKM. This CDR3 region has 15 residues. V shed 3 bases and J shed 3 bases, with 13 bases lying between them. The CDR3 is CASSFGGTGTDTQYF. In DNA, the CDR3 is TGTGCCAGCAGTTTCGGGGGGACAGGAACAGATACGCAGTATTTT.